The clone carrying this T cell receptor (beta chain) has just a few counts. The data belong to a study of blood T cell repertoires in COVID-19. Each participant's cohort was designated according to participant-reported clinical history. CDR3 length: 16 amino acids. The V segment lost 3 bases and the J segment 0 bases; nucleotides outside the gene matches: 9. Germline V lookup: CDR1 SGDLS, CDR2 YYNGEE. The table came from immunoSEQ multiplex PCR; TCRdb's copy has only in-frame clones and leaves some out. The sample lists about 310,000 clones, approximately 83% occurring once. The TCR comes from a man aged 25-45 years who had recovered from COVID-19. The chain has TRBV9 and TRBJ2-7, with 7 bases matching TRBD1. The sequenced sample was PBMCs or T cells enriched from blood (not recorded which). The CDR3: CASSADRDSFSYEQYF. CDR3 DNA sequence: TGTGCCAGCAGCGCGGACCGGGACAGTTTCTCCTACGAGCAGTACTTC. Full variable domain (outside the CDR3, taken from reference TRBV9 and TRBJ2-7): DSGVTQTPKHLITATGQRVTLRCSPRSGDLSVYWYQQSLDQGLQFLIQYYNGEERAKGNILERFSAQQFPDLHSELNLSSLELGDSALYFCASSADRDSFSYEQYFGPGTRLTVT.